Sequencing of this T cell receptor (beta chain) was carried out in a study of post-analysis software for immune sequencing data. Included in the TCR beta cDNA libraries were unique molecular identifiers. TCRdb re-called the PCR reads through MiXCR, storing one row per CDR3 protein. Counted here are a few hundred thousand distinct CDR3 sequences, more than 30% occurring once; the ten biggest clones make up 7.5% to 8.5%. The sample comprised blood. The sequence came from a girl aged 2-10 years with multiple sclerosis.

The CDR3, as DNA: TGTGCCAGCAGTACGCAGGGGGGAGCTTTCTTT. Translation: CASSTQGGAFF. The V gene is TRBV12-3 or TRBV12-4, the J gene TRBJ1-1; 7 nucleotides agree with TRBD1. Unmatched junction bases numbered 4, after V lost 5 bases and J lost 10 bases. The CDR3 is 11 residues long.